Listed below are T cell receptor beta chains from one sample, sequenced in a study of cytomegalovirus exposure and HLA in healthy donors. Assay: immunoSEQ multiplex PCR; the TCRdb copy retains only in-frame clones and omits some. The repertoire holds over 150,000 clones, 73% seen once, with roughly 5.4% in the top ten. Sequencing was carried out using PBMCs. These receptors were collected from a woman younger than 30 in good health and CMV-seropositive. CDR3s include the opening cysteine and the closing phenylalanine or tryptophan. The D gene is left open where the match is weak. Clone size is given for some rows only: seen once, a few or many times, or a class if the clone is expanded.

clone_size d_call cdr3_length j_call v_call cdr3_nt cdr3_aa
few . 13 TRBJ1-4 TRBV27 TGTGCCAGCAGTTTCCGGGATAAGGAAAAACTGTTTTTT CASSFRDKEKLFF
. . 17 TRBJ2-7 TRBV30 TGTGCCTGGAGTGTAGGTGGGGGGGCAGGTAGCTCCTACGAGCAGTACTTC CAWSVGGGAGSSYEQYF
. . 14 TRBJ1-4 TRBV7-2 TGTGCCAGCAGCTTAGATGGGACCGGGGGGAGACTGTTTTTT CASSLDGTGGRLFF
. . 13 TRBJ2-7 TRBV5-1 TGCGCCAGCAGCTCCCTCCCCGCGAGCGAGCAGTACTTC CASSSLPASEQYF
. TRBD1 14 TRBJ2-7 TRBV7-9 TGTGCCAGCAGCTTCCAGGGGGCTTCTGTGGAGCAGTACTTC CASSFQGASVEQYF
. TRBD1 14 TRBJ2-2 TRBV7-2 TGTGCCAGCAGCTCTAGACAGGGGACCGGGGAGCTGTTTTTT CASSSRQGTGELFF
few . 12 TRBJ1-6 TRBV30 TGTGCCTGGAGGGGCGTTGATTCACCCCTCCACTTT CAWRGVDSPLHF
. . 18 TRBJ2-1 TRBV5-4 TGTGCCAGCAGCTCTGCATTCAGGGGCACTGGCTCCTACAATGAGCAGTTCTTC CASSSAFRGTGSYNEQFF
. TRBD2 17 TRBJ2-7 TRBV9 TGTGCCAGCAGCCCTCACGGGCTAGCGGATAACTCCTACGAGCAGTACTTC CASSPHGLADNSYEQYF
. . 15 TRBJ1-2 TRBV11-2 TGTGCCAGCAGCTTAAGTTCAGGGGCAAACTATGGCTACACCTTC CASSLSSGANYGYTF
. . 15 TRBJ2-7 TRBV4-3 TGCGCCAGCAGCCAAGAAACGGGACACTTTTACGAGCAGTACTTC CASSQETGHFYEQYF
. TRBD2 15 TRBJ2-1 TRBV6-1 TGTGCCAGCAGCCATACTAGCGGGGGGGCGGATGAGCAGTTCTTC CASSHTSGGADEQFF
. . 13 TRBJ1-1 TRBV7-2 TGTGCCAGCAGCTTAGTTCCTAACACTGAAGCTTTCTTT CASSLVPNTEAFF
. . 14 TRBJ2-6 TRBV9 TGTGCCAGCACGTCAGGGTCTGGGGCCAACGTCCTGACTTTC CASTSGSGANVLTF
. . 13 TRBJ2-3 TRBV11-2 TGTGCCAGCAGCTACGATAGAGAGAGTACGCAGTATTTT CASSYDRESTQYF
. TRBD1 13 TRBJ2-7 TRBV27 TGTGCCAGCAGTTTTACGCAGGGGGACGAGCAGTACTTC CASSFTQGDEQYF
. . 13 TRBJ1-1 TRBV28 TGTGCCAGCAGGTCACGGGATGACACTGAAGCTTTCTTT CASRSRDDTEAFF
. TRBD1 14 TRBJ2-1 TRBV7-9 TGTGCCAGCAGTCCACAGGGGGCCTACAATGAGCAGTTCTTC CASSPQGAYNEQFF
. TRBD1 18 TRBJ1-6 TRBV11-2 TGTGCCAGCAGCGACCTGAATAGGACAGGGTTGACTAATTCACCCCTCCACTTT CASSDLNRTGLTNSPLHF
. TRBD2 18 TRBJ2-3 TRBV9 TGTGCCAGCAGCGTAGGACCTGCCAGCGGGGGGCAACCGTATACGCAGTATTTT CASSVGPASGGQPYTQYF
few . 13 TRBJ1-1 TRBV2 TGTGCCAGCAGTGTGGTCTCGGGCACTGAAGCTTTCTTT CASSVVSGTEAFF
. . 14 TRBJ1-2 TRBV30 TGTGCCTGGAGTCCACAGGGTAGAGGGTATGGCTACACCTTC CAWSPQGRGYGYTF
. TRBD1 14 TRBJ2-7 TRBV30 TGTGCCTGGAGTTTTAGACAGGGGTTACACGAGCAGTACTTC CAWSFRQGLHEQYF
. TRBD1 14 TRBJ1-5 TRBV6-6 TGTGCCAGCAGTTACGGGACAGGGGACCAGCCCCAGCATTTT CASSYGTGDQPQHF
once . 13 TRBJ1-2 TRBV6-5 TGTGCCAGCAGCCTAACAGAGCACTATGGCTACACCTTC CASSLTEHYGYTF
few . 15 TRBJ1-2 TRBV6-5 TGTGCCAGCAGTTACTCGAGGGCACTTATTCATGGCTACACCTTC CASSYSRALIHGYTF
. TRBD2 16 TRBJ2-2 TRBV5-5 TGTGCCAGCAGCTTCCCCAGCGGGGCCTCGACCGGGGAGCTGTTTTTT CASSFPSGASTGELFF
. . 15 TRBJ2-7 TRBV21-1 TGTGCCAGCAGCAAAGCACAGGGGGCTAGCGACGAGCAGTACTTC CASSKAQGASDEQYF
. TRBD1 16 TRBJ2-6 TRBV7-8 TGTGCCAGCAGCGCCCGACAGGGTTCTGGGGCCAACGTCCTGACTTTC CASSARQGSGANVLTF
. . 14 TRBJ2-7 TRBV2 TGTGCCAGCAGTGAAGAGATAGTTTCCTACGAGCAGTACTTC CASSEEIVSYEQYF
. TRBD1 14 TRBJ2-5 TRBV19 TGTGCCAGTAGCAAAAACAGGGGAACAGAGACCCAGTACTTC CASSKNRGTETQYF
. . 14 TRBJ1-6 TRBV7-8 TGTGCCAGCAGACCCGACAGCCTTAATTCACCCCTCCACTTT CASRPDSLNSPLHF
. . 14 TRBJ1-4 TRBV6-6 TGTGCCAGTATATCAGGCCGGCTTAATGAAAAACTGTTTTTT CASISGRLNEKLFF
. TRBD2 15 TRBJ2-3 TRBV11-2 TGTGCCAGCAGCGCCCGAGGCGGGGGGTCAGATACGCAGTATTTT CASSARGGGSDTQYF
. . 15 TRBJ2-7 TRBV5-4 TGTGCCAGCAGCTTACCCCAGGCGGGGACTTACGAGCAGTACTTC CASSLPQAGTYEQYF
. . 13 TRBJ2-5 TRBV15 TGTGCCACCAGCAGAGAACGGAGGGAGACCCAGTACTTC CATSRERRETQYF
. TRBD1 15 TRBJ2-7 TRBV4-1 TGCGCCAGCAGTCTGACAGGGGGGGCCACCTACGAGCAGTACTTC CASSLTGGATYEQYF
. . 13 TRBJ2-7 TRBV27 TGTGCCACCTGCCAGGGGAGGGGCTACGAGCAGTACTTC CATCQGRGYEQYF
. TRBD2 16 TRBJ2-3 TRBV6-4 TGTGCCAGCAGTGACTCGAGCGGGGGAGCAACAGATACGCAGTATTTT CASSDSSGGATDTQYF
. TRBD1 14 TRBJ1-6 TRBV5-1 TGCGCCAGCAGCTTCGGGACAGGGGATTCACCCCTCCACTTT CASSFGTGDSPLHF
. . 17 TRBJ1-5 TRBV5-5 TGTGCCAGCAGCTTACTGAGTGGGAGGGATAGCAATCAGCCCCAGCATTTT CASSLLSGRDSNQPQHF
once TRBD2 16 TRBJ2-6 TRBV6-1 TGTGCCAGCAGTGAGACCGGACTAGGTGGGGCCAACGTCCTGACTTTC CASSETGLGGANVLTF
. . 14 TRBJ1-4 TRBV2 TGTGCCAGCAGTGACGGCCCCGCGGAGGAAAAACTGTTTTTT CASSDGPAEEKLFF
. . 12 TRBJ1-4 TRBV6-6 TGTGCCAGCAGTTCCGAAACAGGGAACCTGTTTTTT CASSSETGNLFF
. TRBD1 14 TRBJ1-2 TRBV15 TGTGCCACCAGCAGAGCGGGACAGGGATATGGCTACACCTTC CATSRAGQGYGYTF
few . 14 TRBJ1-1 TRBV10-3 TGTGCCATCAGTATAGCAGGGGACGGCACTGAAGCTTTCTTT CAISIAGDGTEAFF
few . 14 TRBJ1-5 TRBV6-5 TGTGCCAGCAGTCCGGACAGAGGGGGTCAGCCCCAGCATTTT CASSPDRGGQPQHF
. TRBD2 15 TRBJ2-1 TRBV9 TGTGCCAGCGGGGGACTAGCGGTCTCCTACAATGAGCAGTTCTTC CASGGLAVSYNEQFF
. . 14 TRBJ1-1 TRBV19 TGTGCCAGTAGCCACCCGGGGGAGGCCACTGAAGCTTTCTTT CASSHPGEATEAFF